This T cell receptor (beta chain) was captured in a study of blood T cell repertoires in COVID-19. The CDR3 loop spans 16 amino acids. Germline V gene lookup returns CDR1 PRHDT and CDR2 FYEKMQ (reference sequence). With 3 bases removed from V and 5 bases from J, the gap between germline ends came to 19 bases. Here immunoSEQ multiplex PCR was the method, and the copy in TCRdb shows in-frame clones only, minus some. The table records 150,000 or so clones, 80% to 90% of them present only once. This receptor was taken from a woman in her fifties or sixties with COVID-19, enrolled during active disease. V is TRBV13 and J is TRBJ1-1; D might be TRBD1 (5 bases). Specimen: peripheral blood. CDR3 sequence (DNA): TGTGCCAGCAGCTTCGAGGGTGGGGGGATGAGAACTGAAGCTTTCTTT. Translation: CASSFEGGGMRTEAFF.